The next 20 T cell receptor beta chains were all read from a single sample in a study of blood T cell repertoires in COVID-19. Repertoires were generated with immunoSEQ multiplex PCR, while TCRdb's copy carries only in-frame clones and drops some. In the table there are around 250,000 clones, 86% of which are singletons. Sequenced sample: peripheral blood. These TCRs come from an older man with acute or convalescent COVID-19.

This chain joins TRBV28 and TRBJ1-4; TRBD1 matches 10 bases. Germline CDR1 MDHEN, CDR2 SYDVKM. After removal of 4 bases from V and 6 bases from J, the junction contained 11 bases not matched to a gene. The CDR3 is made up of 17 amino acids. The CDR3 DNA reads TGTGCCAGCAGTTCCAGGAGCCGAGGGACAGGGGATGAAAAACTGTTTTTT. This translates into CASSSRSRGTGDEKLFF.

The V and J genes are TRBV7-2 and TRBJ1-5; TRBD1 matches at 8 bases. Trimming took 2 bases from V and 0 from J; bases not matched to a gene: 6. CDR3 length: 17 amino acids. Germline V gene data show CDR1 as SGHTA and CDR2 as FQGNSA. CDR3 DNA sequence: TGTGCCAGCAGCTTAATTGAGGGGACAGGTAGCAATCAGCCCCAGCATTTT. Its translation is CASSLIEGTGSNQPQHF.

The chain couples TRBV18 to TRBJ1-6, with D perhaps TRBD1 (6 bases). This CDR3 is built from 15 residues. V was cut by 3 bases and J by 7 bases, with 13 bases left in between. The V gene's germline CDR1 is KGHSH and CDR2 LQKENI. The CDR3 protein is CASSPSGAVNSPLHF. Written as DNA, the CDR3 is TGTGCCAGCTCACCTTCAGGGGCGGTGAATTCACCCCTCCACTTT.

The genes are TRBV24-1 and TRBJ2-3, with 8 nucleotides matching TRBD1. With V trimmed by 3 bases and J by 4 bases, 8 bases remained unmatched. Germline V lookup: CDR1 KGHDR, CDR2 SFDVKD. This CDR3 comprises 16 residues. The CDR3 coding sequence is TGTGCCACCAGTGATCCGACAGGGGAGGTCGCAGATACGCAGTATTTT. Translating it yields CATSDPTGEVADTQYF.

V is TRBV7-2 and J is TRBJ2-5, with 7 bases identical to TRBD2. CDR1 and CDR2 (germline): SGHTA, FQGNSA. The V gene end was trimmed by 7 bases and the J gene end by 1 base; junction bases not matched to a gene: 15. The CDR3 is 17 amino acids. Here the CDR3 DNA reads TGTGCCAGCACAAGGAGAACCCCGGGAGGCGTCCAAGAGACCCAGTACTTC. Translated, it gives CASTRRTPGGVQETQYF.

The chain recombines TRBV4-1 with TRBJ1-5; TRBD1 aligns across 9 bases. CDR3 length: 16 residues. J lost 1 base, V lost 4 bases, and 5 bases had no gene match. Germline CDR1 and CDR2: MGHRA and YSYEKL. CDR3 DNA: TGCGCCAGCAGCCTTCAACAGGGGGCCAGCAATCAGCCCCAGCATTTT. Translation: CASSLQQGASNQPQHF.

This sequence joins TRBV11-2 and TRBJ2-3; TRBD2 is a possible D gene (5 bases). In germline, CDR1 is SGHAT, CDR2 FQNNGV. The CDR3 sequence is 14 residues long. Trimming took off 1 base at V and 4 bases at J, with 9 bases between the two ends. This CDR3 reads CASSLAGRSDTQYF. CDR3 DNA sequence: TGTGCCAGCAGCTTAGCGGGAAGGTCAGATACGCAGTATTTT.

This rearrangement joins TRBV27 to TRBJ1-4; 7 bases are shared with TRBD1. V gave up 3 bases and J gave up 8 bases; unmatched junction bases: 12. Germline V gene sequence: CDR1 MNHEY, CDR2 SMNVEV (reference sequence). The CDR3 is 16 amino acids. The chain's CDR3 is CASSLRGTDRREKLFF. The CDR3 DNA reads TGTGCCAGCAGTTTGCGAGGGACGGACAGGAGGGAAAAACTGTTTTTT.

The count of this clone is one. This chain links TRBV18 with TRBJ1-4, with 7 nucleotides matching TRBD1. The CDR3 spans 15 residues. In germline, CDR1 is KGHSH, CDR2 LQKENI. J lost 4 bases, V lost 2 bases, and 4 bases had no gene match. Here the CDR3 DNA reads TGTGCCAGCTCACCATCGACAGGGCGTAATGAAAAACTGTTTTTT. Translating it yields CASSPSTGRNEKLFF.

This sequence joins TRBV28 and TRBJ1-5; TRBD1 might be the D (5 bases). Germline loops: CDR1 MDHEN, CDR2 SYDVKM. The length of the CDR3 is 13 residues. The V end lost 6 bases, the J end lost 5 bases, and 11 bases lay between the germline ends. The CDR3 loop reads CASRYDRYQPQHF. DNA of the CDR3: TGTGCCAGCAGATATGACAGATATCAGCCCCAGCATTTT.

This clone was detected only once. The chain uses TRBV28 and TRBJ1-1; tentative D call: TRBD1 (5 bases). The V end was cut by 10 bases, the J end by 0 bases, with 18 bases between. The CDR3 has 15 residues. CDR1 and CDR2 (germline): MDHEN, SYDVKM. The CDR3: CAISFGQGMNTEAFF. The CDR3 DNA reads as TGTGCCATCTCCTTCGGGCAGGGCATGAACACTGAAGCTTTCTTT.

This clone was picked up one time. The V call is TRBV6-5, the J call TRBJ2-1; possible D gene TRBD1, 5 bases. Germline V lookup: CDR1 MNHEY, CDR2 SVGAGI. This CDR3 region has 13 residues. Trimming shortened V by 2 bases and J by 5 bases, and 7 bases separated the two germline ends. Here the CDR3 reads CASSYPGNNEQFF. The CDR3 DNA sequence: TGTGCCAGCAGTTACCCAGGGAACAATGAGCAGTTCTTC.

For the CDR3, the DNA is TGTGCCAGTAGTATGGGGACAGGGGGAATACAGCCCCAGCATTTT. Its translation is CASSMGTGGIQPQHF. This chain uses TRBV19 with TRBJ1-5; the match to TRBD1 covers 11 bases. The V segment lost 3 bases and the J segment 7 bases; nucleotides outside the gene matches: 5. The CDR3 is made up of 15 amino acids. CDR1 and CDR2 from the germline V gene are LNHDA and SQIVND (reference sequence).

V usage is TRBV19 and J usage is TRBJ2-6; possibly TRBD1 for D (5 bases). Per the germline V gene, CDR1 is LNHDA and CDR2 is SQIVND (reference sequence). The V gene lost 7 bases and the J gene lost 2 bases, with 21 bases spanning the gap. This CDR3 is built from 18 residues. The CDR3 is CASTPGKLKLAGANVLTF. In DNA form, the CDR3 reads TGTGCCAGTACCCCAGGGAAATTAAAGTTGGCTGGGGCCAACGTCCTGACTTTC.

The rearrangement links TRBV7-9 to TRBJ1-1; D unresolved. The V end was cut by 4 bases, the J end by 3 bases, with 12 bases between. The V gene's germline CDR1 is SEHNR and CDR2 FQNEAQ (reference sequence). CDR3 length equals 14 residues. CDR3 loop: CASSSSLEDTEAFF. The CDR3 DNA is TGTGCCAGCAGCTCGAGTCTCGAGGACACTGAAGCTTTCTTT. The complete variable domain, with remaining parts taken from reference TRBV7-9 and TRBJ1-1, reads DTGVSQNPRHKITKRGQNVTFRCDPISEHNRLYWYRQTLGQGPEFLTYFQNEAQLEKSRLLSDRFSAERPKGSFSTLEIQRTEQGDSAMYLCASSSSLEDTEAFFGQGTRLTVV.

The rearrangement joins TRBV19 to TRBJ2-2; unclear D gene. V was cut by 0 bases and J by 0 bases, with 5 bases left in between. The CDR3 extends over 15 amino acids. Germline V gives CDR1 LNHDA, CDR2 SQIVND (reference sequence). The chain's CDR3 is CASSIDGSNTGELFF. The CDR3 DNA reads TGTGCCAGTAGTATAGACGGTTCGAACACCGGGGAGCTGTTTTTT.

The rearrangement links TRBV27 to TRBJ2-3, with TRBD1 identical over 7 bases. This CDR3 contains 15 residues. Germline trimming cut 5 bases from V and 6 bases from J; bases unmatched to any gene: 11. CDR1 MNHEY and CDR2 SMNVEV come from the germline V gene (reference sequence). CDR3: CASSALDRDPDTQYF. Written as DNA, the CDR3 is TGTGCCAGCAGTGCGCTCGACAGGGACCCCGATACGCAGTATTTT.

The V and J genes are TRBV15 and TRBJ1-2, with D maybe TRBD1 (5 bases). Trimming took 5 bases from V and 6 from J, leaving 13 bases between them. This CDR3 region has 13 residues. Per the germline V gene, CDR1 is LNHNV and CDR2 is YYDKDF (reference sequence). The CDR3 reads CATSAHKGNGYTF. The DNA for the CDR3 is TGTGCCACCAGCGCGCACAAGGGGAATGGCTACACCTTC.

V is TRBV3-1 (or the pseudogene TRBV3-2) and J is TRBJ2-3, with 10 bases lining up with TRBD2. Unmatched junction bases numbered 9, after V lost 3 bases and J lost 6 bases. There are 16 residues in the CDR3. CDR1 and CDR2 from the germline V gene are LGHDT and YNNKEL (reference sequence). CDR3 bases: TGTGCCAGCAGCCATTCCAGCGGGGGGGCTATGGATACGCAGTATTTT. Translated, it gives CASSHSSGGAMDTQYF.

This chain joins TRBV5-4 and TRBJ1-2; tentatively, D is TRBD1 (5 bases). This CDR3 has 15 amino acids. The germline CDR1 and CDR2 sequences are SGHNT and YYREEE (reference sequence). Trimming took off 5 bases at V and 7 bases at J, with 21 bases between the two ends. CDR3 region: CASSPLADSVSGYTF. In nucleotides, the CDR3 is TGTGCCAGCAGTCCCTTGGCCGACAGTGTTAGTGGCTACACCTTC. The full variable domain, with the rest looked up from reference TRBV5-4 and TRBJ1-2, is ETGVTQSPTHLIKTRGQQVTLRCSSQSGHNTVSWYQQALGQGPQFIFQYYREEENGRGNFPPRFSGLQFPNYSSELNVNALELDDSALYLCASSPLADSVSGYTFGSGTRLTVV.